This TCR beta chain emerged from a study of shared clonotypes between healthy human individuals. Germline V gene lookup returns CDR1 MDHEN and CDR2 SYDVKM. The V gene end was trimmed by 4 bases and the J gene end by 1 base; junction bases not matched to a gene: 6. The CDR3 consists of 15 residues. Here immunoSEQ multiplex PCR was the method, and the copy in TCRdb shows in-frame clones only, minus some. Of roughly 2.2 million clones in the sample, about 90% were seen once. The rearrangement links TRBV28 to TRBJ2-7, with TRBD2 matching over 8 bases. The sample was naive CD4+ T cells from PBMCs. This sample's subset: CD45RA+ positively selected. The receptor's source is a man between 18 and 35 years old in good health. Some clones in this sample may be carry-over from other donors' samples. Written as DNA, the CDR3 is TGTGCCAGCAGTTCCCCCGGGACTAGATCCTACGAGCAGTACTTC. It translates to CASSSPGTRSYEQYF. Using reference TRBV28 and TRBJ2-7 for the parts outside the CDR3, the full variable domain is DVKVTQSSRYLVKRTGEKVFLECVQDMDHENMFWYRQDPGLGLRLIYFSYDVKMKEKGDIPEGYSVSREKKERFSLILESASTNQTSMYLCASSSPGTRSYEQYFGPGTRLTVT.